The clone carrying this T cell receptor (beta chain) came up many times. Antigen: not known. This entry comes from a study of T-cell reconstitution after alpha-beta-depleted transplantation in children. Study observations and caveats: Surviving recipient cells, namely T cells and thymic progenitors, were the source of high day-60 TCRbeta diversity in some patients. A year had passed since transplant, and T-cell counts and diversity by then came mostly from newly produced T cells.

Preparation of the TCRbeta library involved a method that used unique molecular identifiers. TCRdb fed the PCR reads into MiXCR, producing one record per CDR3 protein. Found here are about 120,000 distinct CDR3 sequences, roughly 23% of them singletons; the top ten hold about 11%. The CDR3 totals 14 residues. After removal of 7 bases from V and 0 bases from J, the junction contained 5 bases not matched to a gene. Germline-derived CDR1 and CDR2 are SNHLY and FYNNEI. V gene TRBV2 combines with J gene TRBJ2-7; 8 positions agree with TRBD1. The material was PBMCs, mostly from graft donor cells, obtained 180 days after TCRalphabeta/CD19-depleted stem cell transplant. This receptor was obtained from a male patient under 10 years old who had a stem cell transplant for chronic granulomatous disease, so the T cells may come from the graft donor. The CDR3 sequence: CASTIGQGSYEQYF. The CDR3 DNA is TGTGCCAGCACAATAGGACAGGGCTCCTACGAGCAGTACTTC.